The next 20 T cell receptor beta chains were all read from a single sample in a study of PD-1 blockade in classical Hodgkin lymphoma (dated by TCRdb to the early 2020s). The label giving this sample's time point can be read as: cycle 1 day 1 (C1D1), immediately before nivolumab initiation. Relapse after autologous stem cell transplantation had occurred in all trial patients, and cohorts A, B and C were distinguished by prior brentuximab vedotin exposure. CD4+ T cells were purified from thawed PBMCs by magnetic negative selection with a Miltenyi CD4+ T cell isolation kit. The library relied on the immunoSEQ multiplex PCR assay. TCRdb took over this immuneACCESS table, retaining in-frame rearrangements with V and J assigned. Such tables are incomplete; in checked studies, under half of the missing clones stem from an unresolved V gene, and the remainder is unexplained. A total of 10,000 to 15,000 clones appear in this sample, roughly 88% of them only once. The top ten hold 0.4% to 0.5% of the sample.

Here the sequenced sample was CD4+ T cells from blood, taken at baseline. The source is a human donor with classical Hodgkin lymphoma.

The V and J genes are TRBV11-2 and TRBJ2-1; the D gene is possibly TRBD2 (5 bases). Trimming took off 4 bases at V and 3 bases at J, with 7 bases between the two ends. Germline CDR1 and CDR2: SGHAT and FQNNGV. The CDR3 covers 13 residues. This chain's CDR3 is CASSYRGYNEQFF. The CDR3 nucleotides are TGTGCCAGCAGCTATCGGGGCTACAATGAGCAGTTCTTC.

The chain employs TRBV28 and TRBJ2-2, with D unresolved. Trimming removed 1 base at V and 1 base at J, with 7 bases between. The germline CDR1 and CDR2 sequences are MDHEN and SYDVKM. The CDR3 has 15 residues. The CDR3 loop is CASSLSRGNTGELFF. The CDR3 nucleotides are TGTGCCAGCAGTTTATCGCGTGGGAACACCGGGGAGCTGTTTTTT.

V and J are TRBV7-9 and TRBJ1-3, with D possibly being TRBD1 (5 bases). With 5 bases removed from V and 8 bases from J, the gap between germline ends came to 10 bases. The V gene's germline CDR1 is SEHNR and CDR2 FQNEAQ (reference sequence). The CDR3 has 12 amino acids. The CDR3 here is CASSPQGDTIYF. Written as DNA, the CDR3 is TGTGCCAGCAGCCCCCAGGGCGACACCATATATTTT.

This chain links TRBV6-6 with TRBJ1-5, with 7 bases fitting TRBD1. Trimming at V came to 4 bases and at J to 8 bases, leaving 8 bases not matched to a gene. This CDR3 region has 14 residues. The germline CDR1 and CDR2 sequences are MNHNY and SVGAGI (reference sequence). The CDR3 protein is CASSLGGGSEPQHF. CDR3 sequence (DNA): TGTGCCAGCAGTTTAGGAGGGGGCTCGGAGCCCCAGCATTTT.

J is TRBJ2-5 and V is TRBV28; D is unclear. With 5 bases removed from V and 5 bases from J, the gap between germline ends came to 12 bases. The germline CDR1 and CDR2 sequences are MDHEN and SYDVKM. This CDR3 comprises 13 residues. CDR3 sequence reads: CASSLGKVETQYF. The CDR3, as DNA: TGTGCCAGCAGTCTCGGCAAGGTGGAGACCCAGTACTTC.

V and J are TRBV15 and TRBJ2-2; 13 bases are a match to TRBD2. J gave up 7 bases and V 4 bases, and 6 bases lay outside the gene matches. The CDR3 runs 16 residues. In germline, CDR1 is LNHNV, CDR2 YYDKDF (reference sequence). CDR3 nucleotide sequence: TGTGCCACCAGCAAACTAGCGGGGGGGCCAATCGGGGAGCTGTTTTTT. Its protein product is CATSKLAGGPIGELFF.

This clone showed up just a few times. This chain joins TRBV5-4 and TRBJ1-4; D is possibly TRBD1 (5 bases). Germline CDR1 is SGHNT and CDR2 is YYREEE (reference sequence). CDR3 length: 16 residues. V gave up 4 bases and J gave up 0 bases, with 13 bases separating them. The CDR3 loop reads CASSAGDRPTNEKLFF. In DNA form, the CDR3 reads TGTGCCAGCAGCGCTGGTGACAGACCAACTAATGAAAAACTGTTTTTT. Full variable domain (missing parts from reference TRBV5-4 and TRBJ1-4): ETGVTQSPTHLIKTRGQQVTLRCSSQSGHNTVSWYQQALGQGPQFIFQYYREEENGRGNFPPRFSGLQFPNYSSELNVNALELDDSALYLCASSAGDRPTNEKLFFGSGTQLSVL.

This sequence joins TRBV30 and TRBJ2-4; possible D gene TRBD1, 5 bases. Germline assignment: CDR1 GTSNPN and CDR2 SVGIG (reference sequence). With 4 bases removed from V and 6 bases from J, the gap between germline ends came to 13 bases. The CDR3 extends over 13 amino acids. This CDR3 reads CAWTQGVTNIQYF. CDR3 coding DNA: TGTGCCTGGACCCAGGGCGTGACAAACATTCAGTACTTC.

V usage is TRBV28 and J usage is TRBJ1-3; D call uncertain. The ends were cut back, 5 bases at V and 0 bases at J, with 17 bases in the middle. The CDR3 contains 17 residues. CDR1 and CDR2 from the germline V gene are MDHEN and SYDVKM. The CDR3 nucleotides are TGTGCCAGCAGTCTAACCTCTTCGGCTTTCTCTGGAAACACCATATATTTT. This codes for CASSLTSSAFSGNTIYF.

The chain combines TRBV5-5 with TRBJ2-7; a weak D match, TRBD2 (6 bases). The V gene lost 3 bases and the J gene lost 1 base, with 11 bases spanning the gap. CDR1 and CDR2 (germline): SGHKS, YYEKEE (reference sequence). The CDR3 consists of 14 residues. The CDR3 region has the DNA TGTGCCAGCAGCTGGGGGGACGGGTCCTACGAGCAGTACTTC. It encodes CASSWGDGSYEQYF.

CDR3 sequence reads: CASSALRAGTGNYEQYF. The DNA for the CDR3 is TGTGCCAGCAGTGCACTCCGTGCGGGGACAGGGAACTACGAGCAGTACTTC. J is TRBJ2-7 and V is TRBV6-1, with 9 positions matching TRBD1. The germline V gene encodes CDR1 MNHNS and CDR2 SASEGT. Trimming took 4 bases from V and 3 from J; bases not matched to a gene: 13. The CDR3 totals 17 residues.

This clone was seen more than once but under ten times. This chain uses TRBV5-4 with TRBJ1-6; no reliable D call. CDR1 is SGHNT, CDR2 YYREEE, per germline (reference sequence). Trimming stripped 2 bases from V and 2 bases from J, with 5 bases between. This CDR3 contains 14 residues. Written as DNA, the CDR3 is TGTGCCAGCAGCTTAACACCCTATAATTCACCCCTCCACTTT. Translated, it gives CASSLTPYNSPLHF.

This clone was seen only once. This chain links TRBV18 with TRBJ1-5; possibly TRBD1 for D (5 bases). CDR1 KGHSH and CDR2 LQKENI come from the germline V gene. The CDR3 contains 15 residues. The germline V and J ends were trimmed by 3 bases and 5 bases, with 14 bases remaining between them. The CDR3 is CASSPDISEHQPQHF. Written as DNA, the CDR3 is TGTGCCAGCTCACCGGACATTTCCGAACATCAGCCCCAGCATTTT.

The rearrangement joins TRBV10-3 to TRBJ2-1; weak D call: TRBD1 (5 bases). Per the germline V gene, CDR1 is ENHRY and CDR2 is SYGVKD. Trimming cost V 2 bases and J 0 bases, with 8 bases left between them. The CDR3 has 15 residues. DNA of the CDR3: TGTGCCATCAGTGAGGCCAGGGCCTCCTACAATGAGCAGTTCTTC. It translates to CAISEARASYNEQFF.

This clone has just one count. The chain couples TRBV5-4 to TRBJ2-2; D is undetermined. This CDR3 comprises 15 residues. V lost 1 base to trimming and J lost 2 bases, with 9 bases between them. CDR1 is SGHNT, CDR2 YYREEE, per germline (reference sequence). The CDR3 nucleotides read TGTGCCAGCAGCTTGAGGCTTAGTAACACCGGGGAGCTGTTTTTT. Protein sequence: CASSLRLSNTGELFF. The variable domain in full, completed from reference TRBV5-4 and TRBJ2-2, reads ETGVTQSPTHLIKTRGQQVTLRCSSQSGHNTVSWYQQALGQGPQFIFQYYREEENGRGNFPPRFSGLQFPNYSSELNVNALELDDSALYLCASSLRLSNTGELFFGEGSRLTVL.

The rearrangement joins TRBV7-9 to TRBJ2-1, with TRBD2 matching over 8 bases. The length of the CDR3 is 14 residues. Per germline, CDR1 SEHNR and CDR2 FQNEAQ (reference sequence). The junction had 6 bases not matched to a gene; V was cut back by 3 bases and J by 8 bases. Here the CDR3 DNA reads TGTGCCAGCAGCTTCAGCGGGAGTATCGATGAGCAGTTCTTC. Its protein product is CASSFSGSIDEQFF.

This clone was observed once. The chain couples TRBV19 to TRBJ2-2, with D unresolved. The germline gives CDR1 LNHDA, CDR2 SQIVND (reference sequence). The ends were cut back, 3 bases at V and 3 bases at J, with 5 bases in the middle. The CDR3 has 13 residues. The CDR3 spells CASSIIHTGELFF. In DNA form, the CDR3 reads TGTGCCAGTAGTATCATCCACACCGGGGAGCTGTTTTTT.

The rearrangement joins TRBV2 to TRBJ2-1; weak D call: TRBD1 (6 bases). This CDR3 comprises 16 residues. Germline CDR1 and CDR2: SNHLY and FYNNEI. The V and J ends lost 2 bases and 1 base respectively, with 12 bases between them. The CDR3 coding sequence is TGTGCCAGCAGTGAAAAGGGGGTCCGATCCTACAATGAGCAGTTCTTC. Translation gives CASSEKGVRSYNEQFF.

This clone was counted a single time. The chain has TRBV6-5 and TRBJ1-2; TRBD1 agrees at 7 bases. The CDR3 consists of 11 residues. Germline CDR1 is MNHEY and CDR2 is SVGAGI. V dropped 9 bases and J dropped 7; count of bases not matched to a gene: 5. DNA for the CDR3: TGTGCCAGTAACAGGGGATCTGGCTACACCTTC. Its protein product is CASNRGSGYTF.

V usage is TRBV5-4 and J usage is TRBJ2-7; the D gene is possibly TRBD1 (5 bases). The CDR3 sequence is 13 residues long. Trimming shortened V by 10 bases and J by 3 bases, and 17 bases separated the two germline ends. CDR1 SGHNT and CDR2 YYREEE come from the germline V gene (reference sequence). The CDR3: CAVADIGVYEQYF. The CDR3 bases are TGTGCCGTCGCGGACATTGGGGTCTACGAGCAGTACTTC.